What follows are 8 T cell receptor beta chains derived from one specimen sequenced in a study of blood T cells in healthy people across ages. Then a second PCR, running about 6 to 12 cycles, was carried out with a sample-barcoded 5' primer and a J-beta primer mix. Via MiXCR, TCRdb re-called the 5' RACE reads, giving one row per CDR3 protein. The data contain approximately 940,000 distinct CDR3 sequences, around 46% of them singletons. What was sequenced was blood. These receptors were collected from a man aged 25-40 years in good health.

CDR3 in DNA: TGCAGCGTTGAGGCCAGGATGGGGACAGATACGCAGTATTTT. This gives the protein CSVEARMGTDTQYF. The chain employs TRBV29-1 and TRBJ2-3; no definite D call. Trimming removed 3 bases from V and 3 bases from J, with 13 bases in between. There are 14 residues in the CDR3. CDR1 and CDR2 from the germline V gene are SQVTM and ANQGSEA.

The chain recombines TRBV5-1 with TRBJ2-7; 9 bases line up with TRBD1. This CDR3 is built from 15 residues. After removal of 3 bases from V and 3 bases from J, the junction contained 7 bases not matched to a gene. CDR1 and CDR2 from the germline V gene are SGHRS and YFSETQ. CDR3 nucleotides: TGCGCCAGCAGCTCAAATACAGGGGGCATCTACGAGCAGTACTTC. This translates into CASSSNTGGIYEQYF.

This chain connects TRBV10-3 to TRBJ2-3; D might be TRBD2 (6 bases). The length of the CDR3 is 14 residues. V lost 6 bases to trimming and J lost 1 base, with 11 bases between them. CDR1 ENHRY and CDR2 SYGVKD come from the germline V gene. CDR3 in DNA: TGTGCCATCAGCATTGGGGAGGGCACAGATACGCAGTATTTT. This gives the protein CAISIGEGTDTQYF.

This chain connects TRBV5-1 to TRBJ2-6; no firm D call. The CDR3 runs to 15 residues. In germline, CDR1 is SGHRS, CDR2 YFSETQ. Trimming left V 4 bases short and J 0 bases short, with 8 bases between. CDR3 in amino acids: CASSAISSGANVLTF. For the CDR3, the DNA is TGCGCCAGCAGCGCCATAAGCTCTGGGGCCAACGTCCTGACTTTC.

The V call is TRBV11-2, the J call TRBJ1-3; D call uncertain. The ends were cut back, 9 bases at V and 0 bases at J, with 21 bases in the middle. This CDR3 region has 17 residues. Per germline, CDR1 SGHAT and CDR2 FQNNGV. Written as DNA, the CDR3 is TGTGCCAGTAGCCCTCGAGGCGGCCCATACTCTGGAAACACCATATATTTT. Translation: CASSPRGGPYSGNTIYF.

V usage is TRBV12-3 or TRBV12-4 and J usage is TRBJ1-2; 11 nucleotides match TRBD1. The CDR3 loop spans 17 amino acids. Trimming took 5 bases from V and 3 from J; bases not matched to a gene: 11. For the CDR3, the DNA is TGTGCCAGCAGTCCGGACACCCGGGACAGGGGGGACTATGGCTACACCTTC. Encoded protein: CASSPDTRDRGDYGYTF.

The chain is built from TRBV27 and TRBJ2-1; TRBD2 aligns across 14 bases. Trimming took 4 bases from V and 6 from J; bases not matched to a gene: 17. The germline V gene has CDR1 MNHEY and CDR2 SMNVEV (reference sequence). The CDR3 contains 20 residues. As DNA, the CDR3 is TGTGCCAGCAGTTCGTCGACTAGCGGGGGGGCCTTCGGACTCTTCAATGAGCAGTTCTTC. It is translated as CASSSSTSGGAFGLFNEQFF.

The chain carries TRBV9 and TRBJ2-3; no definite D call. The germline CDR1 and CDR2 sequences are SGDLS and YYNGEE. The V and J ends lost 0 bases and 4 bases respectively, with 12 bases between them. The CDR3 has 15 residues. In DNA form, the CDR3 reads TGTGCCAGCAGCGTAGACCCCAGCTTGGCAGATACGCAGTATTTT. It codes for CASSVDPSLADTQYF.